This T cell receptor beta chain came from a study of blood T cell repertoires in COVID-19. Study context: Donors in the United States, Italy and Spain gave samples during acute or convalescent COVID-19.

The CDR3 contains 13 residues. Germline V gene sequence: CDR1 SEHNR, CDR2 FQNEAQ (reference sequence). Profiling relied on immunoSEQ multiplex PCR, and the TCRdb table lists in-frame clones only, not all of them. The data show 150,000 to 170,000 clones, approximately 86% seen once. The chain is built from TRBV7-9 and TRBJ1-4; 7 nucleotides align to TRBD2. Near its end, the DNA agrees better with TRBJ2-2, so the J call may be wrong. This clonotype was obtained from a man between 60 and 70 years old with COVID-19, enrolled during active disease. The sample was peripheral blood. The CDR3, as DNA: TGTGCCAGCAGACGTGGGGCGGGGGAGGAGCTGTTTTTT. This codes for CASRRGAGEELFF.